This T cell receptor (beta chain) derives from a study of blood T cell repertoires in COVID-19. Sequencing was performed with immunoSEQ multiplex PCR; in TCRdb, only in-frame clones are kept and a portion is missing. The repertoire holds under 200,000 clones, with almost 85% as singletons. CDR1 and CDR2 from the germline V gene are SGHDT and YYEEEE. The CDR3 runs to 15 residues. The trim removed 4 bases at V and 9 bases at J, leaving 10 bases unmatched. The TCR originated in a man in his fifties who had recovered from COVID-19. The sequenced material came from PBMCs or T cells enriched from blood (not recorded which). The chain has TRBV5-6 and TRBJ2-1, with TRBD2 matching 10 bases. The CDR3 sequence is CASSEAGGPIVEQFF. The CDR3 DNA follows: TGTGCCAGCAGCGAAGCGGGAGGGCCTATTGTTGAGCAGTTCTTC.